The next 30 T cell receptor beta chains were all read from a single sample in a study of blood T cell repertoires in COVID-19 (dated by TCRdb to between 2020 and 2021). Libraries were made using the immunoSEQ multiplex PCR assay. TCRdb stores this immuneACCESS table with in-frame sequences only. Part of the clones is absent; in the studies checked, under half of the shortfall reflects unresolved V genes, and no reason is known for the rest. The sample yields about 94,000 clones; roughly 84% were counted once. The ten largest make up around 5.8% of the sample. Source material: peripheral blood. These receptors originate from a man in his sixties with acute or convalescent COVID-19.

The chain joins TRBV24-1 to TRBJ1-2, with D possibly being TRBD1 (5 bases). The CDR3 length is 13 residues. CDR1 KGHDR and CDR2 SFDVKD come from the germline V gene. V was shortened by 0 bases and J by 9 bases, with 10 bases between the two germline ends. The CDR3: CATSDLGAGSYTF. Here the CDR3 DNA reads TGTGCCACCAGTGATTTGGGGGCTGGTAGCTACACCTTC.

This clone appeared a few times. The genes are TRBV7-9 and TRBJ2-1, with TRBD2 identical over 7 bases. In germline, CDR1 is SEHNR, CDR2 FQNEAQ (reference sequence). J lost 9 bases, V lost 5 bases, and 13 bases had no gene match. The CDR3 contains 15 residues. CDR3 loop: CASSPSKRGISEQFF. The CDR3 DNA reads TGTGCCAGCAGCCCCTCGAAGCGGGGAATCAGTGAGCAGTTCTTC.

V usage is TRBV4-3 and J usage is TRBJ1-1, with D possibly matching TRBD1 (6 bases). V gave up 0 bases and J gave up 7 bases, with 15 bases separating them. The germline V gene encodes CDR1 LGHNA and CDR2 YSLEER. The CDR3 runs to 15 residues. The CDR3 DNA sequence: TGCGCCAGCAGCCAAGATGGGCGGGGGCCATATGAAGCTTTCTTT. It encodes CASSQDGRGPYEAFF.

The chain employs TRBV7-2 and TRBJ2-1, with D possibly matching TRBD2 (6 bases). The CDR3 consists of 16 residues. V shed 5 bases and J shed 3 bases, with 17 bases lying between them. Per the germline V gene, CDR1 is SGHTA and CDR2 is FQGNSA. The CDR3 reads CASSPQWSSGYNEQFF. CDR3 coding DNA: TGTGCCAGCAGCCCCCAGTGGAGTAGCGGCTACAATGAGCAGTTCTTC.

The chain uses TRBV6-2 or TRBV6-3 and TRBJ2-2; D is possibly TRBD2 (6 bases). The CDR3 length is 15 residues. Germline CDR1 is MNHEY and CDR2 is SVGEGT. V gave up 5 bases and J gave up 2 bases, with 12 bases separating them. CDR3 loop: CASSGGTLNTGELFF. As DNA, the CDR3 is TGTGCCAGCAGTGGCGGGACCCTAAACACCGGGGAGCTGTTTTTT.

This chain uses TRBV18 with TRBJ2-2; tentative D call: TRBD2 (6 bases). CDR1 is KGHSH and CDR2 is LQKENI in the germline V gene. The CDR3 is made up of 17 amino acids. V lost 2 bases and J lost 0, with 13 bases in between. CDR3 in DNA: TGTGCCAGCTCACCAGGCTCCGGACTATCGAACACCGGGGAGCTGTTTTTT. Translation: CASSPGSGLSNTGELFF.

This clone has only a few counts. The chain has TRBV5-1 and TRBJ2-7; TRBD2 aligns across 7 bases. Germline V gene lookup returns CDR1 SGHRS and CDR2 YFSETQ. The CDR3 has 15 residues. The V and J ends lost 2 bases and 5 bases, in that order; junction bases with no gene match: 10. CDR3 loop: CASSFQAGDKDEQYF. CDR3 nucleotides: TGCGCCAGCAGCTTTCAGGCGGGGGATAAAGACGAGCAGTACTTC.

CDR3 bases: TGTGCCAGCAACCTGACACGACACACTGAAGCTTTCTTT. Protein: CASNLTRHTEAFF. The V gene is TRBV25-1, the J gene TRBJ1-1, with D uncertain. Germline loops: CDR1 MGHDK, CDR2 SYGVNS. This CDR3 contains 13 residues. Trimming left V 7 bases short and J 3 bases short, with 12 bases between.

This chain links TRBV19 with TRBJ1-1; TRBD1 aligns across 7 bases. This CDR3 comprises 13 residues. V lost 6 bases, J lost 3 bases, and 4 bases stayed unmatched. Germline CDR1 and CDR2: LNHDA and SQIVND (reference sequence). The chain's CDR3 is CASRTTGDTEAFF. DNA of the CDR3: TGTGCCAGTAGGACTACAGGGGACACTGAAGCTTTCTTT.

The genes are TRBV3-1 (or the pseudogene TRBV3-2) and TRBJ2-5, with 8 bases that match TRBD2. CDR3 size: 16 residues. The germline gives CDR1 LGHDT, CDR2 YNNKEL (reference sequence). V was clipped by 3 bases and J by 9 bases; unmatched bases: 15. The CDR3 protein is CASSHPSNGGASPQYF. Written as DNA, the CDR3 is TGTGCCAGCAGCCACCCTTCAAACGGGGGGGCCTCGCCCCAGTACTTC.

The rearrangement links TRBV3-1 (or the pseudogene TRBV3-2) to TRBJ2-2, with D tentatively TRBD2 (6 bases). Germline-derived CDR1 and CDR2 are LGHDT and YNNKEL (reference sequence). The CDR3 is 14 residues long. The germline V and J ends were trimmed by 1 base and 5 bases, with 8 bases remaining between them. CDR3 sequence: CASSQGAGTGELFF. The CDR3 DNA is TGTGCCAGCAGCCAAGGGGCGGGAACCGGGGAGCTGTTTTTT.

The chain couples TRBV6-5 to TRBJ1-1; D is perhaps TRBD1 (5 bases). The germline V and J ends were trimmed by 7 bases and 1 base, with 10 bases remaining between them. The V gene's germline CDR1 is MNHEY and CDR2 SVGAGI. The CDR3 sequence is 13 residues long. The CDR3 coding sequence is TGTGCCAGCACCATCAGGGAGAACACTGAAGCTTTCTTT. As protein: CASTIRENTEAFF.

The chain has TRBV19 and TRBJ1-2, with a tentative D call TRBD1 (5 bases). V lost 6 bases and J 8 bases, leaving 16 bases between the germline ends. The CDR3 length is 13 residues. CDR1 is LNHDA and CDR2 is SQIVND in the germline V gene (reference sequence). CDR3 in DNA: TGTGCCAGTAGCCAGGAGGGGTGGCGGGGCTACACCTTC. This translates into CASSQEGWRGYTF.

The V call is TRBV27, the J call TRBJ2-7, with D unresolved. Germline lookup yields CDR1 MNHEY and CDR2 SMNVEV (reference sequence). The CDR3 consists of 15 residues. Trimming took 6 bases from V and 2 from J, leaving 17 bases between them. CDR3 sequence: CASRSTNRIPYEQYF. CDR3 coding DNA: TGTGCCAGCAGGTCAACTAATAGGATCCCCTACGAGCAGTACTTC.

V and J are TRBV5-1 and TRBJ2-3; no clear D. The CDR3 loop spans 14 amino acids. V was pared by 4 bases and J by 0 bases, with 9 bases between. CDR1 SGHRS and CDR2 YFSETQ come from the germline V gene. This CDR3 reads CASSDPTSTDTQYF. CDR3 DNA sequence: TGCGCCAGCAGCGATCCTACTAGCACAGATACGCAGTATTTT.

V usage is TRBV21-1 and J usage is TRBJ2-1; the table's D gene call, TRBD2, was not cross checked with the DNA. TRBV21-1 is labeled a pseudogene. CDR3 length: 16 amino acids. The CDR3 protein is CASSPAGPSSYNEQFF. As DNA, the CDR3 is TGTGCCAGCAGCCCGGCCGGCCCTAGCTCCTACAATGAGCAGTTCTTC.

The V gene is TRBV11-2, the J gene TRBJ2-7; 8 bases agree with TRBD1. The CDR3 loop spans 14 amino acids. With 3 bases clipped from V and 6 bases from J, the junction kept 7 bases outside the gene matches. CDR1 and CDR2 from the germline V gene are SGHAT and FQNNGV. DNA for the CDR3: TGTGCCAGCAGCTTGGACAGGGAATACGGCGAGCAGTACTTC. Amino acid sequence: CASSLDREYGEQYF. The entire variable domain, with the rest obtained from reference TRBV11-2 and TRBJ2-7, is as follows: EAGVAQSPRYKIIEKRQSVAFWCNPISGHATLYWYQQILGQGPKLLIQFQNNGVVDDSQLPKDRFSAERLKGVDSTLKIQPAKLEDSAVYLCASSLDREYGEQYFGPGTRLTVT.

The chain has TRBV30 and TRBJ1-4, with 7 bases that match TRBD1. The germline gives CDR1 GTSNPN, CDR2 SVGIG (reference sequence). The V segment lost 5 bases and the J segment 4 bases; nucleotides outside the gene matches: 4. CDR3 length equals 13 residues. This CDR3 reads CAWAQGNNEKLFF. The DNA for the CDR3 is TGTGCCTGGGCACAGGGGAATAATGAAAAACTGTTTTTT. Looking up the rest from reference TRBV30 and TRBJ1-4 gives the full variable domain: SQTIHQWPATLVQPVGSPLSLECTVEGTSNPNLYWYRQAAGRGLQLLFYSVGIGQISSEVPQNLSASRPQDRQFILSSKKLLLSDSGFYLCAWAQGNNEKLFFGSGTQLSVL.

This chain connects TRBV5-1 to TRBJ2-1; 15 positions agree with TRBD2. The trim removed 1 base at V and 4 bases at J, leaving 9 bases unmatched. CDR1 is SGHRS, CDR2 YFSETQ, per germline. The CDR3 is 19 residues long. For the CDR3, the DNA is TGCGCCAGCAGCTTGCGACCGGGACTAGCGGGGGGCCAGTACAATGAGCAGTTCTTC. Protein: CASSLRPGLAGGQYNEQFF.

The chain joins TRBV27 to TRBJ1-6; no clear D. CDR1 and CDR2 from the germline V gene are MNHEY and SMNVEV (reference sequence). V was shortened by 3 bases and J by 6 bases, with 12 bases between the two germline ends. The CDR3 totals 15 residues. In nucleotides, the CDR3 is TGTGCCAGCAGTTTGGAGGGCCGGGGTAATTCACCCCTCCACTTT. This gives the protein CASSLEGRGNSPLHF.

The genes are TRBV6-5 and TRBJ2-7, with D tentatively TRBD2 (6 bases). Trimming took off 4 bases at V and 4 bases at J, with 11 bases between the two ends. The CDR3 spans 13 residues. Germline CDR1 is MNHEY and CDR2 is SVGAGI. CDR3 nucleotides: TGTGCCAGCAGTTCGGGACTTCATTACGAGCAGTACTTC. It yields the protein CASSSGLHYEQYF.

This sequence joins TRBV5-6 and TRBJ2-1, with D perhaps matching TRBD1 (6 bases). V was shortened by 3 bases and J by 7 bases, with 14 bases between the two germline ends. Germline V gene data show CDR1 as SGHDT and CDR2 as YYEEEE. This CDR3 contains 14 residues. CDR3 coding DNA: TGTGCCAGCAGCTCTCAGGGGTTAAGGAATGAGCAGTTCTTC. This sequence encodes CASSSQGLRNEQFF.

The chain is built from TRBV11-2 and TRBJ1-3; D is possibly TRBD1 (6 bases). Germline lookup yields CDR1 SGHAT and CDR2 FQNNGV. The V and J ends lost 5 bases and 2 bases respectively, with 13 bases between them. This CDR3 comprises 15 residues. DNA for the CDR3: TGTGCCAGCAGCGCGAATACAGGGCCTGGAAACACCATATATTTT. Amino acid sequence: CASSANTGPGNTIYF.

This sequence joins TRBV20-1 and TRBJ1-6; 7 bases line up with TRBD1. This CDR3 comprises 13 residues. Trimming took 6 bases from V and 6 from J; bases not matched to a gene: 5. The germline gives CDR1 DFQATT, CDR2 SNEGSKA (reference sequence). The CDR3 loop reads CSASKGANSPLHF. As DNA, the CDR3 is TGCAGTGCCAGTAAGGGGGCTAATTCACCCCTCCACTTT.

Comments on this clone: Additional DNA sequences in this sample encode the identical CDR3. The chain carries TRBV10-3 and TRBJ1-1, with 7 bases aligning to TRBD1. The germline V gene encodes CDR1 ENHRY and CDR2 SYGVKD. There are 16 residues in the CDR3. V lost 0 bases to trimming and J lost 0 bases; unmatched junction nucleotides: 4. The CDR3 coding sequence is TGTGCCATCAGTGAGTCGGGACAGACTATGAACACTGAAGCTTTCTTT. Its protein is CAISESGQTMNTEAFF.

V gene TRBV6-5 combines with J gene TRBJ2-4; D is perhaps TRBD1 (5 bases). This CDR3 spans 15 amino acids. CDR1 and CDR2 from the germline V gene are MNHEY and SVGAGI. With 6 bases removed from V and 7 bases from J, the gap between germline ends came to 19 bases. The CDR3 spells CASRTSGRDGNIQYF. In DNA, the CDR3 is TGTGCCAGCAGGACCTCAGGGCGAGATGGGAACATTCAGTACTTC.

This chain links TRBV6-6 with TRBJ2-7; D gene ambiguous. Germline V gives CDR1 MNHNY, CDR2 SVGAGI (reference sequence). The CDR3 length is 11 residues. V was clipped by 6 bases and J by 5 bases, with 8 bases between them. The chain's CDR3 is CASRKGDEQYF. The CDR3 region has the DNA TGTGCCAGCAGGAAAGGAGACGAGCAGTACTTC.

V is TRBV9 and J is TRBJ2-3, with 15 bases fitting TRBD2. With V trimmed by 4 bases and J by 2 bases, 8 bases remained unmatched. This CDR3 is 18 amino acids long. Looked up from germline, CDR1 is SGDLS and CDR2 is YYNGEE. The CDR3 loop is CASSSSRTSGGVTDTQYF. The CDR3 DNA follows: TGTGCCAGCAGCTCATCAAGGACTAGCGGGGGGGTCACAGATACGCAGTATTTT. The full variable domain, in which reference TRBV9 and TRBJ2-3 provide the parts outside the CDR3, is DSGVTQTPKHLITATGQRVTLRCSPRSGDLSVYWYQQSLDQGLQFLIQYYNGEERAKGNILERFSAQQFPDLHSELNLSSLELGDSALYFCASSSSRTSGGVTDTQYFGPGTRLTVL.

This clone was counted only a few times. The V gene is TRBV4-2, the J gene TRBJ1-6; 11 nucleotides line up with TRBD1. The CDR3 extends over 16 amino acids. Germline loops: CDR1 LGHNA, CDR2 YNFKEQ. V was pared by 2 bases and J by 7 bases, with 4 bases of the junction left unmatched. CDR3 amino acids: CASSQQWDRGNSPLHF. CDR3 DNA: TGTGCCAGCAGCCAACAGTGGGACAGGGGGAATTCACCCCTCCACTTT.

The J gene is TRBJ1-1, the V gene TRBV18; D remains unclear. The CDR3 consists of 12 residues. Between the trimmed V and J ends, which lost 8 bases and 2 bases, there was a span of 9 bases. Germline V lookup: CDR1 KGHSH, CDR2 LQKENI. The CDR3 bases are TGTGCCAGCACGGGTGGAAACACTGAAGCTTTCTTT. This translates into CASTGGNTEAFF.